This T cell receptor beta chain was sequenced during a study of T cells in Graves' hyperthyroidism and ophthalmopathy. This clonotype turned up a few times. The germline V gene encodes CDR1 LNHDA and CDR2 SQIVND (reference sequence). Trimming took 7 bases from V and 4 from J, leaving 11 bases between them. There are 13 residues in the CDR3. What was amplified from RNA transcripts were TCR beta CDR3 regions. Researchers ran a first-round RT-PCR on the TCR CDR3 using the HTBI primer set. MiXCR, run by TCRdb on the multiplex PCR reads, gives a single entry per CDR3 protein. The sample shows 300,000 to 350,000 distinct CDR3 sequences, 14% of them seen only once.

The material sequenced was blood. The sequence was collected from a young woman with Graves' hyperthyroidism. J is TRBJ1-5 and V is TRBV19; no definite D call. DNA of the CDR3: TGTGCCAGTAATCGAGGCCTTAATCAGCCCCAGCATTTT. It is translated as CASNRGLNQPQHF.